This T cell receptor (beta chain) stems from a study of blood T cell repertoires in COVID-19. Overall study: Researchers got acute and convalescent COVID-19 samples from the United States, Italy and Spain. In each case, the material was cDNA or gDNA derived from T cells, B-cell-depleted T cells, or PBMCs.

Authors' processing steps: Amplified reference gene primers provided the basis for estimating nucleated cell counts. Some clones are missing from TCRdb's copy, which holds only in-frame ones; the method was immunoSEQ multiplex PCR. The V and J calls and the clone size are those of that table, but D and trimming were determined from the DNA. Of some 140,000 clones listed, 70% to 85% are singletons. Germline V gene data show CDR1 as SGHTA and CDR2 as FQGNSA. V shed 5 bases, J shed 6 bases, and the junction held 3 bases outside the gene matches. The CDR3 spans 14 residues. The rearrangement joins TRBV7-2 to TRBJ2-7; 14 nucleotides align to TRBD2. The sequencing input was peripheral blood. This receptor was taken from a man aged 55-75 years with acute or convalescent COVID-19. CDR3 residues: CASSRGLAGAEQYF. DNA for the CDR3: TGTGCCAGCAGCCGGGGACTAGCGGGAGCCGAGCAGTACTTC. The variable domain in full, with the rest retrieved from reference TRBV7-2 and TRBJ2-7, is GAGVSQSPSNKVTEKGKDVELRCDPISGHTALYWYRQSLGQGLEFLIYFQGNSAPDKSGLPSDRFSAERTGGSVSTLTIQRTQQEDSAVYLCASSRGLAGAEQYFGPGTRLTVT.